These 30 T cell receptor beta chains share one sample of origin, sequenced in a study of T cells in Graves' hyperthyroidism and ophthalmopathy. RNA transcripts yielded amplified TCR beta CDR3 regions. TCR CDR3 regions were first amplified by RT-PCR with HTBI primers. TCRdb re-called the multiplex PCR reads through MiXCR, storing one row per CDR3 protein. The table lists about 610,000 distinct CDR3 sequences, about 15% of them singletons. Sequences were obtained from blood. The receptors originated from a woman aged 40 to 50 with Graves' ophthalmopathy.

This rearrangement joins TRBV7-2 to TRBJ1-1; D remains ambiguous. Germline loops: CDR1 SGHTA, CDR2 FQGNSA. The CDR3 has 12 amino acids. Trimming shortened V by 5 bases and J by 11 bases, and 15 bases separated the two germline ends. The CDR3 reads CASSPARGWAFF. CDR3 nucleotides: TGTGCCAGCAGCCCTGCCCGCGGGTGGGCTTTCTTT.

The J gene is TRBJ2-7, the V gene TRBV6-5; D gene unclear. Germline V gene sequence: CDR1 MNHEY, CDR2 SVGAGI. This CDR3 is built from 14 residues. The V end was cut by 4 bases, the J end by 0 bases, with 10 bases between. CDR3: CASSFGTRSYEQYF. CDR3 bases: TGTGCCAGCAGTTTCGGCACCCGCTCCTACGAGCAGTACTTC.

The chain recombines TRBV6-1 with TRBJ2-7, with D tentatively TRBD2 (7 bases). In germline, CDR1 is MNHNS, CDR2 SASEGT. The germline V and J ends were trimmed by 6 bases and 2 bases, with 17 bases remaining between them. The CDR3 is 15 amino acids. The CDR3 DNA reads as TGTGCCAGCAGCCACGGGGGGCCTGGGACCTACGAGCAGTACTTC. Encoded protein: CASSHGGPGTYEQYF.

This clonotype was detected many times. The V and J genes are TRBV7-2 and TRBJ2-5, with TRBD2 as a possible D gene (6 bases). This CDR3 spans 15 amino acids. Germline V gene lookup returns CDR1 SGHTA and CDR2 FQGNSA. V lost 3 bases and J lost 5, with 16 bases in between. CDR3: CASSFSLAPTETQYF. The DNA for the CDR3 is TGTGCCAGCAGCTTCTCACTAGCCCCAACGGAGACCCAGTACTTC.

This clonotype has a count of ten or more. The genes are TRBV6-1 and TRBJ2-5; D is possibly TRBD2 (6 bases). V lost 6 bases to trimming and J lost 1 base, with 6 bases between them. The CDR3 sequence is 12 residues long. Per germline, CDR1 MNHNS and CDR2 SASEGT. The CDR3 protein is CASRGGQETQYF. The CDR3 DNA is TGTGCCAGCAGGGGAGGCCAAGAGACCCAGTACTTC.

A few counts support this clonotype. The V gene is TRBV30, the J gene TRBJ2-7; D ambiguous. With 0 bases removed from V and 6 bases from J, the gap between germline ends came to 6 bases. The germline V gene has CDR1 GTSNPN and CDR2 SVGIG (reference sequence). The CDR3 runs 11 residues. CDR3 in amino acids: CAWSVPTEQYF. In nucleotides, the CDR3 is TGTGCCTGGAGTGTTCCAACCGAGCAGTACTTC.

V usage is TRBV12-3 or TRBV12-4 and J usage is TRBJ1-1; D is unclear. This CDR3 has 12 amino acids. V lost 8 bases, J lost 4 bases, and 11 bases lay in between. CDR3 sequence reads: CASAQRFTEAFF. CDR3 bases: TGTGCCAGCGCTCAACGGTTCACTGAAGCTTTCTTT.

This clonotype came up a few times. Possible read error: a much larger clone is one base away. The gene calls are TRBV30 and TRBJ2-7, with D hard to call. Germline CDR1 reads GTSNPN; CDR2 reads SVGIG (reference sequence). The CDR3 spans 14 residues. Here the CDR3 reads CAWRKQSSSYEQCF. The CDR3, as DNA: TGTGCCTGGAGAAAGCAATCCAGCTCCTACGAGCAGTGCTTC.

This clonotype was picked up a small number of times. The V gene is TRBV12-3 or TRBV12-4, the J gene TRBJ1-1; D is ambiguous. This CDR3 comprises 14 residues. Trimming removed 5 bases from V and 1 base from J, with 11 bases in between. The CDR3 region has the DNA TGTGCCAGCAGTCAGCAGGACGGGAACACTGAAGCTTTCTTT. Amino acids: CASSQQDGNTEAFF.

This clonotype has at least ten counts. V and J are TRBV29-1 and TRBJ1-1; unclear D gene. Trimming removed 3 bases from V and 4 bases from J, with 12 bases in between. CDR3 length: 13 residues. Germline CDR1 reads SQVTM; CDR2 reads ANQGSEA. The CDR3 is CSVDREPGTEAFF. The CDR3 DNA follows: TGCAGCGTTGATAGGGAACCGGGCACTGAAGCTTTCTTT.

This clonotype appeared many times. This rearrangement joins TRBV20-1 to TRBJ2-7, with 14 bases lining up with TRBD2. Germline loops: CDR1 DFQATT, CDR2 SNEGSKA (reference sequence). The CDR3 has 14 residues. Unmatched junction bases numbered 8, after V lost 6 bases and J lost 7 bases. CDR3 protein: CSARGLAGAGEQYF. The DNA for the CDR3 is TGCAGTGCGAGGGGACTAGCGGGAGCTGGAGAGCAGTACTTC.

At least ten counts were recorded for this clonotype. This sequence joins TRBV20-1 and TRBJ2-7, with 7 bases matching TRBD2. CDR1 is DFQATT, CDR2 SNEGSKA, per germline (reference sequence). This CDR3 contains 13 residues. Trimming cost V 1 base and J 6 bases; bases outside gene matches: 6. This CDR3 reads CSARGLAPGEQYF. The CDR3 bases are TGCAGTGCTAGAGGACTAGCCCCGGGCGAGCAGTACTTC.

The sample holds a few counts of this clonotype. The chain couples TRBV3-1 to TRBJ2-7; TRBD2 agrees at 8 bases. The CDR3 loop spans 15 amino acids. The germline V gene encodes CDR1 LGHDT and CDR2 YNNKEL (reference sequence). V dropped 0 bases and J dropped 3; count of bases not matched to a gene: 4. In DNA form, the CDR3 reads TGTGCCAGCAGCCAAGACAAGCGGGAGTACTACGAGCAGTACTTC. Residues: CASSQDKREYYEQYF.

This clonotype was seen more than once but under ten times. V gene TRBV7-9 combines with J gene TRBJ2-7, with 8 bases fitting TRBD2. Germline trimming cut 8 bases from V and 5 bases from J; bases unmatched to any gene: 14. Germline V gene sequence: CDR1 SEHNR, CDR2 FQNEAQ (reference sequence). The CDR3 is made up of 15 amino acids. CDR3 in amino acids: CASGAAFSGINEQYF. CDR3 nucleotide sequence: TGTGCCAGCGGGGCCGCCTTTAGCGGGATTAACGAGCAGTACTTC.

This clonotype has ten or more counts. In DNA form, the CDR3 reads TGCAGTGCTGGTCGGGGCGTCGACGAGCAGTACTTC. Its translation: CSAGRGVDEQYF. The chain is built from TRBV20-1 and TRBJ2-7; the D call may be TRBD1 or TRBD2 (5 bases each). Germline V gene sequence: CDR1 DFQATT, CDR2 SNEGSKA (reference sequence). This CDR3 comprises 12 residues. V was clipped by 5 bases and J by 5 bases, with 13 bases between them.

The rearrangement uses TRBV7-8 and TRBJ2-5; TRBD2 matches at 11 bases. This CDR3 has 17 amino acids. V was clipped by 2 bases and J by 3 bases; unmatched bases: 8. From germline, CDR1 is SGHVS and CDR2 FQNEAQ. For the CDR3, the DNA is TGTGCCAGCAGCTTACGGGCCCCGACTAGCGGGAAAGAGACCCAGTACTTC. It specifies CASSLRAPTSGKETQYF.

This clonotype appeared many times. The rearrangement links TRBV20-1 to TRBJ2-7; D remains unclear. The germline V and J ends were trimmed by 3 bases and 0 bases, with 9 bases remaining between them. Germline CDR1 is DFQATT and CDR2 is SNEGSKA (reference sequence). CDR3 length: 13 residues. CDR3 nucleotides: TGCAGTGCTAGTGGCAGGAGCTCCTACGAGCAGTACTTC. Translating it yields CSASGRSSYEQYF.

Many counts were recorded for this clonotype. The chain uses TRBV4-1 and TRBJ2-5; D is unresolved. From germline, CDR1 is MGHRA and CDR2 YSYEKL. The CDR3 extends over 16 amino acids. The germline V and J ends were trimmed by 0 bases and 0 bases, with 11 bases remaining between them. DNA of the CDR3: TGCGCCAGCAGCCAAGAGGCAAGGGCCCACCAAGAGACCCAGTACTTC. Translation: CASSQEARAHQETQYF.

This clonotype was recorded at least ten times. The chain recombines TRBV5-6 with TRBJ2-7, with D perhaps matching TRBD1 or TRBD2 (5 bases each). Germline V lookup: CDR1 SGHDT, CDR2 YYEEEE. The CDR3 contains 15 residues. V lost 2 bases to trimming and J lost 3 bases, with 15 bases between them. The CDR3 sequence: CASSFNRDGYYEQYF. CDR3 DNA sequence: TGTGCCAGCAGCTTCAACCGGGACGGATACTACGAGCAGTACTTC. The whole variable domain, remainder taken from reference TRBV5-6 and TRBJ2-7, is DAGVTQSPTHLIKTRGQQVTLRCSPKSGHDTVSWYQQALGQGPQFIFQYYEEEERQRGNFPDRFSGHQFPNYSSELNVNALLLGDSALYLCASSFNRDGYYEQYFGPGTRLTVT.

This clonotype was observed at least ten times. The CDR3 here is CASSPRLGNTEAFF. CDR3 DNA sequence: TGTGCCAGCAGTCCTAGGTTAGGGAACACTGAAGCTTTCTTT. The chain uses TRBV12-3 or TRBV12-4 and TRBJ1-1; D is ambiguous. V was pared by 5 bases and J by 1 base, with 11 bases between. CDR3 length: 14 amino acids.

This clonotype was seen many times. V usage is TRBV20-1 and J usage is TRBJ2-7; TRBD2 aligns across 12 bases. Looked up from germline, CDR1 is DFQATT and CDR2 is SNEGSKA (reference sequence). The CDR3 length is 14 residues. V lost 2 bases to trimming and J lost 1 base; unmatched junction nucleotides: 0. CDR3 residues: CSARLAGGSYEQYF. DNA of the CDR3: TGCAGTGCTAGACTAGCGGGAGGGTCCTACGAGCAGTACTTC.

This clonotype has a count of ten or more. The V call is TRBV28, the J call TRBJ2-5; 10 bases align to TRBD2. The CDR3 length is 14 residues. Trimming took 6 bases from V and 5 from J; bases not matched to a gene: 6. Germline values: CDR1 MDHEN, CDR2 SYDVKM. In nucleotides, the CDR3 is TGTGCCAGCAGCCCACTAGCGGGAATCGAGACCCAGTACTTC. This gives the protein CASSPLAGIETQYF.

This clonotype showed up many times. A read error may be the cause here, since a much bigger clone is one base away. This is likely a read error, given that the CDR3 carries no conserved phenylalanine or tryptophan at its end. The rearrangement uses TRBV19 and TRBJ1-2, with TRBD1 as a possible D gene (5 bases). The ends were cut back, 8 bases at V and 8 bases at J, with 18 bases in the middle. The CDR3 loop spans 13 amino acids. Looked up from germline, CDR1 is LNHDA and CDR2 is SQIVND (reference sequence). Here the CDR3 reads CASEPEGAWGYTS. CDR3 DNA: TGTGCCAGTGAGCCTGAAGGGGCTTGGGGCTACACCTCC.

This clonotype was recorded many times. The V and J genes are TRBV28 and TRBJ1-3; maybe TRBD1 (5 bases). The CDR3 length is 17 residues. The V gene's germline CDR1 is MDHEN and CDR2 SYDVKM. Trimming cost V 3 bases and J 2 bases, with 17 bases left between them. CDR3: CASSLFSAGWAGNTIYF. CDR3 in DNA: TGTGCCAGCAGTTTGTTCTCGGCAGGGTGGGCTGGAAACACCATATATTTT.

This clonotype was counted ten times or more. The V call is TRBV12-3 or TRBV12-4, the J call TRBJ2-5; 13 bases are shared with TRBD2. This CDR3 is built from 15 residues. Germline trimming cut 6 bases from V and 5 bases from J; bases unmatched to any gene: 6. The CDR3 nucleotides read TGTGCCAGCAGCCCGACTAGCGGGAGGATGGAGACCCAGTACTTC. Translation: CASSPTSGRMETQYF.

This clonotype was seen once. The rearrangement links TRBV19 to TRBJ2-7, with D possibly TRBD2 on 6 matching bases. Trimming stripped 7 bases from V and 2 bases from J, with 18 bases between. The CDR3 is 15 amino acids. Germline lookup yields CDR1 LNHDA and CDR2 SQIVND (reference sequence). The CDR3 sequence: CASMRGGSGTYEQYF. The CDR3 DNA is TGTGCCAGTATGCGGGGTGGTAGCGGAACCTACGAGCAGTACTTC.

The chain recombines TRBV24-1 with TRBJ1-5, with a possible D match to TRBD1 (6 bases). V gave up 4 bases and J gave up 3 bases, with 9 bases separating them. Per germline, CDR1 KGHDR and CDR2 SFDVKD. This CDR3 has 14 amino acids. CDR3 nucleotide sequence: TGTGCCACCAGTGACTGGGACACCAATCAGCCCCAGCATTTT. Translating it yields CATSDWDTNQPQHF.

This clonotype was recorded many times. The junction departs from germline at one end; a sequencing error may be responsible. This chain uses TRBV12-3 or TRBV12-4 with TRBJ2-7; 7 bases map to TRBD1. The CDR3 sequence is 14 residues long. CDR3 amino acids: CASSLGTASYEQYF. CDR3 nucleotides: TGTGCCAGCAGCTTAGGGACAGCCTCCTACGAGCAGTACTTC.

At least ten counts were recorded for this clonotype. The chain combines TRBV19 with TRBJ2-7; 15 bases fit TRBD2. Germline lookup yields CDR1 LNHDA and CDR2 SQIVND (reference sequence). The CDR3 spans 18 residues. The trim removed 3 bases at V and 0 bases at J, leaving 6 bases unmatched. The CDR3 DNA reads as TGTGCCAGTAGTATGGGACTAGCGGGAGGCACGAGCTCCTACGAGCAGTACTTC. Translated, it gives CASSMGLAGGTSSYEQYF.

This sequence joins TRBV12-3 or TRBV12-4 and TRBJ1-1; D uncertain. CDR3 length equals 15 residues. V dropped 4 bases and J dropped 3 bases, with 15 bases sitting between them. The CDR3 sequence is CASSSRNPRDTEAFF. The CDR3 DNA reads TGTGCCAGCAGTTCTAGGAACCCACGGGACACTGAAGCTTTCTTT.